The table lists the clone carrying this T cell receptor (beta chain) with a few counts. No antigen is known for it. This record comes from a study of T-cell reconstitution after alpha-beta-depleted transplantation in children. The study, taken as a whole, reports: Fresh T-cell production supplied most of the T-cell counts and diversity seen one year after transplant. Reportedly, roughly two months post-transplant, alpha-beta T cells arose from several hundred expanded graft clones. Surviving recipient T cells and thymic progenitors accounted for the high day-60 TCRbeta diversity observed in some patients.

This CDR3 region has 13 residues. Per the germline V gene, CDR1 is DFQATT and CDR2 is SNEGSKA (reference sequence). V was pared by 6 bases and J by 2 bases, with 4 bases of the junction left unmatched. Preparation of the TCRbeta library used unique molecular identifiers. TCRdb processed the PCR reads anew with MiXCR; each CDR3 protein has one entry. The table includes 250,000 to 400,000 distinct CDR3 sequences, 23% detected once. The gene calls are TRBV20-1 and TRBJ2-7; 10 bases map to TRBD2. This receptor was identified in a male patient under 18 who had a stem cell transplant for acute lymphoblastic leukemia, so the T cells may come from the graft donor. Sequencing used PBMCs, mostly from graft donor cells, obtained 180 days after TCRalphabeta/CD19-depleted stem cell transplant. Here the CDR3 DNA reads TGCAGTGCATGGACTAGCGGTACCTACGAGCAGTACTTC. Translation: CSAWTSGTYEQYF.